The sequence of this T cell receptor beta chain was determined in a study of beta chain features in type 1 diabetes (dated by TCRdb to 2016 to 2019). About the study as a whole: Mean age, gender distribution, total cell number and subset yield did not differ between patients and healthy donors. Regulatory and stem cell-like memory subsets were isolated from only 8 patients and about eight healthy donors, whereas naive and central memory subsets came from all 30 or so donors. The study compared the TCRB repertoires of sorted circulating CD4+ T cell subsets in recently diagnosed type 1 diabetes patients with those in matched healthy donors. A total of roughly 99,000,000 sorted cells were examined across all samples, and the number of cells per subset was strongly correlated with RNA yield.

V is cut by 5 bases and J by 9 bases, and the space between the germline ends is 14 bases. CDR1 SGHAT and CDR2 FQNNGV were looked up in the germline V gene. The CDR3 starts with the cysteine, ends with the phenylalanine, and has 13 residues. Just the 39-base CDR3 DNA is kept, in frame starting at base 1. Results the study describes overall, beyond this receptor: Shorter templates might have been favored by PCR, but patient and control samples were amplified and corrected together, so both groups would have been affected equally by any skew. Sequencing cDNA rather than genomic DNA could over-represent highly expressing activated cells, although activation and CD3 levels did not differ between groups. Type 1 diabetes patients showed a moderate but significant shortening of TCRB CDR3 length in all four CD4+ subsets. Fewer insertions and more nucleotide deletions at VDJ recombination sites were observed in patients with type 1 diabetes, implying thymic rearrangement abnormalities. The naive, central memory and regulatory TCRB repertoires appeared to resemble one another more closely among patients than among healthy donors. Because the HLA sub-analyses included only small numbers of individuals, any influence of HLA type on TCRB rearrangement was left unresolved.

In this sample, this clone turned up a few times. The specificity of this receptor is unknown. No much larger clone is present one base from it, and per-base qualities are unavailable. Each donor gave one peripheral blood draw, roughly 110 mL on average, collected into heparinised tubes. A BD FACSAria II was used to sort naive, central memory, regulatory and stem cell-like memory CD4+ T cells with a panel that included CD45RO, CCR7, CD25, CD127, CD95 and CD27. A purity above 95% was achieved for all sorted populations. PBMCs were isolated right away by Lymphoprep density gradient centrifugation and were stained directly, without culture. So that batch effects would be minimized, each experiment stained and sorted samples in pairs, pairing one healthy donor with one patient. The entire isolated RNA was reverse transcribed using the High Capacity cDNA Reverse Transcription Kit, and thus expressed TCRB transcripts were sequenced. Deep immunoSEQ sequencing was performed on naive, central memory and regulatory T cell samples, with an average of around 3.5 million total reads per sample. Sorted cells were lysed in RLT buffer, and RNA was extracted using DNase-treated RNeasy Micro or Mini kits according to cell number. Each cell subset was processed separately to prevent cross-contamination, with patient and healthy donor samples processed together. The immunoSEQ multiplex PCR was used to amplify TCRB sequences from cDNA, generating 87-bp fragments that spanned the CDR3 region. Amplicons were sequenced on the Illumina HiSeq platform. As for how the authors treated the data: Synthetic template baselines were used to correct PCR bias computationally, reads within Hamming distance 2 were collapsed, and singletons that could not be merged were discarded. Reads were aligned against IMGT so that V, D and J genes, CDR3 length and insertions or deletions at six rearrangement sites could be assigned. Within each subset, clonotype counts were normalized to the number of sorted cells before true diversity and Gini coefficients were calculated with the tcR R package. The overlap coefficient, calculated on TCRB nucleotide sequences, was used to measure repertoire sharing. As a proxy for the pre-selection repertoire, out-of-frame TCRB sequences from naive cells were analyzed. Sourced from immuneACCESS, this table was stored by TCRdb with only in-frame sequences that have V and J called. A share of the clones is absent; for the studies checked, an unresolved V gene accounts for under half, and the remainder has no known explanation. V and J calls and clone size follow that table, whereas D and trimming were derived from the DNA. For this sample there are around 400,000 clones; 10% to 15% appear just once. The top ten clones comprise less than 0.02% of the sample.

The sequence was collected from a man aged 18-30 years in good health. Sample: naive CD4+ T cells from blood. Explained via the paper, the cell subset or site label denotes: true naive CD4+ T cells. The chain employs TRBV11-2 and TRBJ1-5; TRBD1 might be the D gene, on 5 matching bases. Here is the DNA: TGTGCCAGCAGCCCTACCGGGGGGGGGCCCCAGCATTTT. Its protein product is CASSPTGGGPQHF.